This note documents a single T cell receptor beta chain sequence. This entry is derived from a study of shared T cell receptors in the human thymus. Sequenced by immunoSEQ multiplex PCR; TCRdb stores in-frame clones only, minus some. Here the sample spans some 760,000 clones, roughly 88% being singletons. This same sample was also taken into another study, of human thymus T cells.

The sequencing sample was made of thymocytes. This clonotype originated in a girl under two years old with a congenital heart defect.

The CDR3 region has the DNA TGTGCCAGCAGCTTATACCGGGGGGGGATCATGAACACTGAAGCTTTCTTT. Encoded protein: CASSLYRGGIMNTEAFF. J is TRBJ1-1 and V is TRBV5-6, with a weak D call TRBD1 (5 bases). V lost 2 bases to trimming and J lost 0 bases, with 17 bases between them. The CDR3 runs 17 residues. From germline, CDR1 is SGHDT and CDR2 YYEEEE.